This T cell receptor beta chain was identified in a study of metastatic and nonmetastatic thyroid tumors. Whole-study findings and limits: In blood and tumor, TCR beta diversity was reportedly significantly higher in malignant thyroid tumors than in benign nodules.

This clone was counted at least ten times. Antigen specificity is unknown. Under the authors' procedure: Researchers built a distant-metastasis classifier for papillary thyroid cancer that drew on CDR3 differences across clinicopathological groups. TCRdb reprocessed the PCR reads using MiXCR. The V and J calls and clone size are TCRdb's, not the authors'. This sample carries 25,000 to 35,000 clones, less than 14% of them seen once, and the ten largest clones take approximately 15%. Before thyroid surgery, none of the patients had received any treatment. Material for sequencing was blood. This TCR was recovered from a female donor with papillary thyroid cancer or a benign thyroid nodule (not recorded which). Some clones in this sample may be carry-over from other donors' samples.

The CDR3 nucleotides read TGTGCCAGCAGTCCGACGGGACTAGCGGGGGATGAGCAGTTCTTC. It yields the protein CASSPTGLAGDEQFF. V usage is TRBV7-3 and J usage is TRBJ2-1, with 14 bases lining up with TRBD2. The CDR3 is made up of 15 amino acids. Germline lookup yields CDR1 SGHTA and CDR2 FQGTGA. With 6 bases clipped from V and 8 bases from J, the junction kept 6 bases outside the gene matches.